One sample yielded the 2 T cell receptor beta chains listed below, sequenced in a study of cytotoxic CD8 clonotypes in ibrutinib-treated CLL. Libraries were prepared by immunoSEQ multiplex PCR; TCRdb keeps only in-frame clonotypes and omits some of them. In the table there are roughly 250,000 clones, about three quarters of which are singletons. Material: PBMCs, obtained after 24 months of ibrutinib treatment. The receptors were gathered from a human donor with chronic lymphocytic leukemia.

This clone came up once. The chain uses TRBV6-5 and TRBJ2-7, with 7 bases fitting TRBD1. V lost 2 bases to trimming and J lost 0 bases; unmatched junction nucleotides: 4. This CDR3 has 15 residues. Germline lookup yields CDR1 MNHEY and CDR2 SVGAGI. The CDR3 DNA reads TGTGCCAGCAGTTACCCCGGGACAGACTCCTACGAGCAGTACTTC. As protein: CASSYPGTDSYEQYF.

V usage is TRBV6-5 and J usage is TRBJ1-5, with a tentative D call TRBD1 (6 bases). CDR1 MNHEY and CDR2 SVGAGI come from the germline V gene. This CDR3 contains 15 residues. The V end was cut by 5 bases, the J end by 2 bases, with 13 bases between. The CDR3 DNA is TGTGCCAGCAGTCAAGACAGGAGTCGCAATCAGCCCCAGCATTTT. Protein sequence: CASSQDRSRNQPQHF.